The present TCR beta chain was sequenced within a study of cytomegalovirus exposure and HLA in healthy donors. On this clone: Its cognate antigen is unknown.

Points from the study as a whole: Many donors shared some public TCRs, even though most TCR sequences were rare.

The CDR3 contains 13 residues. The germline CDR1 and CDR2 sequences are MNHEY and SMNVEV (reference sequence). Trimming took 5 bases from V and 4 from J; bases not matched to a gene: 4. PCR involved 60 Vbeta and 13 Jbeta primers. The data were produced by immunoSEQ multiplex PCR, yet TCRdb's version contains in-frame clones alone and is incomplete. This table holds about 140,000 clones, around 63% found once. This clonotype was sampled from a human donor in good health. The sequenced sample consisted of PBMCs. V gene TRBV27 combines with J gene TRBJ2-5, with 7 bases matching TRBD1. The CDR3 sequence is CASSNTGVETQYF. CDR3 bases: TGTGCCAGCAGTAATACAGGGGTAGAGACCCAGTACTTC.